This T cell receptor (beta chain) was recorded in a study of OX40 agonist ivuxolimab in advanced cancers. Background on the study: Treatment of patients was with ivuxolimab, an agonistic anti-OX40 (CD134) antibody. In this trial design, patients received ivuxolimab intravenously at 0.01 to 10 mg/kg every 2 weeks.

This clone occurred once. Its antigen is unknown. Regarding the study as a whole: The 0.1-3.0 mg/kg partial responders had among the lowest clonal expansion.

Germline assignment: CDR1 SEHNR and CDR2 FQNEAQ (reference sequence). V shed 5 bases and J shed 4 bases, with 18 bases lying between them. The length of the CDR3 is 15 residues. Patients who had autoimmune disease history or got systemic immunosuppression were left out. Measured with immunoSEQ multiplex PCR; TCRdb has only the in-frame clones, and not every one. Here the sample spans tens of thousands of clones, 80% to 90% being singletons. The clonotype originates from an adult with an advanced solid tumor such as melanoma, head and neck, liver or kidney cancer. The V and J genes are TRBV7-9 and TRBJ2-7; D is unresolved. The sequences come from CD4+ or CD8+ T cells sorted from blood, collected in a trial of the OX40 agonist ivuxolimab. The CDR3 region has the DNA TGTGCCAGCAGCGAAAACAGCGAACCTGTGTACGAGCAGTACTTC. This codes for CASSENSEPVYEQYF.